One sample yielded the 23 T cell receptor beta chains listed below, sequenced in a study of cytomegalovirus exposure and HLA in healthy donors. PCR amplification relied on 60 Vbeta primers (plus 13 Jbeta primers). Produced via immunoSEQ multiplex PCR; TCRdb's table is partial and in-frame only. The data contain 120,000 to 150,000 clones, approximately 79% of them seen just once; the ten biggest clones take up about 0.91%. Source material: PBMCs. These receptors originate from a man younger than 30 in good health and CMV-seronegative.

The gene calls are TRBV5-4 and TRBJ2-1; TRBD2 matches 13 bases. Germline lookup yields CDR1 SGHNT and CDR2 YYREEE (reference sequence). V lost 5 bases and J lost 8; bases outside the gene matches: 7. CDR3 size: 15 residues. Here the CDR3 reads CASSLTSGGLDEQFF. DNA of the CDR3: TGTGCCAGCAGTTTGACTAGCGGGGGGCTGGATGAGCAGTTCTTC.

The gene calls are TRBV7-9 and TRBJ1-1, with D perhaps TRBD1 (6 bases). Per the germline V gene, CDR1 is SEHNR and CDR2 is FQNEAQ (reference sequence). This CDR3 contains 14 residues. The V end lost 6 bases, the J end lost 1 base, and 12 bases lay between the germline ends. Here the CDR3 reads CASSQDRGNTEAFF. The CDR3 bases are TGTGCCAGCAGTCAGGACAGAGGGAACACTGAAGCTTTCTTT.

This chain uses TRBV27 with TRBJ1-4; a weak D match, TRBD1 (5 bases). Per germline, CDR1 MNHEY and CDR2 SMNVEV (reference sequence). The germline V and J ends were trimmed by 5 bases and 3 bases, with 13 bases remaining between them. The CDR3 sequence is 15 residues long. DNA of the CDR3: TGTGCCAGCAGTCCCAGACAGAGCTCTAATGAAAAACTGTTTTTT. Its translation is CASSPRQSSNEKLFF.

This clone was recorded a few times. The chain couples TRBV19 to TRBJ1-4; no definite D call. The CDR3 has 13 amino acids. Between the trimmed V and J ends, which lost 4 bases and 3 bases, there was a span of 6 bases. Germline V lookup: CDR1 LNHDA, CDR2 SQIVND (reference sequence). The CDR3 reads CASSNGANEKLFF. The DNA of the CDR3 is TGTGCCAGTAGTAACGGGGCTAATGAAAAACTGTTTTTT.

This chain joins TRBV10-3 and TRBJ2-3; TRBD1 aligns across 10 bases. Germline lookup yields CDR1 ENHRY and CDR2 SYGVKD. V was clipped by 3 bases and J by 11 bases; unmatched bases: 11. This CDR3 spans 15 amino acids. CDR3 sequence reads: CAISDGGGQGGLQYF. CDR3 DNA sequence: TGTGCCATCAGTGACGGGGGAGGACAGGGGGGATTGCAGTATTTT.

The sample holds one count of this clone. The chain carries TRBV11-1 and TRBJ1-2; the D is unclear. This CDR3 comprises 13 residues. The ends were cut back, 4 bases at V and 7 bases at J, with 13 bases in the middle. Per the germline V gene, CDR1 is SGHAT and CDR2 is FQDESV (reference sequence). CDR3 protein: CASSSFPLSGYTF. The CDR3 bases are TGTGCCAGCAGCTCCTTCCCTTTGAGTGGCTACACCTTC.

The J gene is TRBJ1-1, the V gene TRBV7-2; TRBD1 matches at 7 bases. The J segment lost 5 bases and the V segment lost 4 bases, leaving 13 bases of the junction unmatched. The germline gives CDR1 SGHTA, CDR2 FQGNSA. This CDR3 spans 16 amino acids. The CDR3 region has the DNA TGTGCCAGCAGCTCCTACAGGGGTTTGCATGGGACTGAAGCTTTCTTT. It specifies CASSSYRGLHGTEAFF.

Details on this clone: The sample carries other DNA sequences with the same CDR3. CDR3 in DNA: TGTGCCAGCTCACCACGGCAGAAGGAGACCCAGTACTTC. Protein product: CASSPRQKETQYF. This rearrangement joins TRBV18 to TRBJ2-5; D unresolved. The germline CDR1 and CDR2 sequences are KGHSH and LQKENI. The germline V and J ends were trimmed by 1 base and 5 bases, with 8 bases remaining between them. The CDR3 extends over 13 amino acids.

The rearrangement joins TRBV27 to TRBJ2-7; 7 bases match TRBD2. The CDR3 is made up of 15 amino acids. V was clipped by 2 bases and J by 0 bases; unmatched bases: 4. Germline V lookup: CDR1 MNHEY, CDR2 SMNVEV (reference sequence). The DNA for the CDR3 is TGTGCCAGCAGTTTACTGACTAGCAACTCCTACGAGCAGTACTTC. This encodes CASSLLTSNSYEQYF.

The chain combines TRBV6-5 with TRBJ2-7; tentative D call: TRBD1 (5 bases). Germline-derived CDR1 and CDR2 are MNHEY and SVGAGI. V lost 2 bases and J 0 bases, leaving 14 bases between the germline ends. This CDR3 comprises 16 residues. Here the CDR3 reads CASSYNLQANSYEQYF. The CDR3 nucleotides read TGTGCCAGCAGTTACAACCTACAGGCCAACTCCTACGAGCAGTACTTC.

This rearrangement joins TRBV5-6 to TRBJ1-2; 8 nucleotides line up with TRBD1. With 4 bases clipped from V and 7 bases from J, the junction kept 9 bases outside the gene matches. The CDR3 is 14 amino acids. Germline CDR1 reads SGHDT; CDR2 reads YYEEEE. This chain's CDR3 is CASSRRQGLRGYTF. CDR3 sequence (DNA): TGTGCCAGCAGCCGTCGACAGGGGTTACGTGGCTACACCTTC.

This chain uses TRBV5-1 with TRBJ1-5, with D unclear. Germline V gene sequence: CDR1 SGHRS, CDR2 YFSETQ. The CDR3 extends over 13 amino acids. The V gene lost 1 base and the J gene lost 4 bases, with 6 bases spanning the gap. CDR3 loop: CASSLTGNQPQHF. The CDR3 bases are TGCGCCAGCAGCTTGACCGGGAATCAGCCCCAGCATTTT.

As DNA, the CDR3 is TGTGCCAGCAGGGAGGTCTACGAGCAGTACTTC. Encoded protein: CASREVYEQYF. V is TRBV2 and J is TRBJ2-7; possibly TRBD2 for D (5 bases). The germline V and J ends were trimmed by 6 bases and 3 bases, with 6 bases remaining between them. CDR3 length: 11 residues. Germline V gene sequence: CDR1 SNHLY, CDR2 FYNNEI.

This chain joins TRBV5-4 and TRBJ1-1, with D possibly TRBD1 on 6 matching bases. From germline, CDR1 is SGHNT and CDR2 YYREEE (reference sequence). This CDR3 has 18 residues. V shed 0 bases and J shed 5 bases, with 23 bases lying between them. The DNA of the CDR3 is TGTGCCAGCAGCTTGGGGGGGTCCCCCGGTAGAACAGGGACTGAAGCTTTCTTT. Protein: CASSLGGSPGRTGTEAFF. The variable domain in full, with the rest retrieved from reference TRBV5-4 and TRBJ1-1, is ETGVTQSPTHLIKTRGQQVTLRCSSQSGHNTVSWYQQALGQGPQFIFQYYREEENGRGNFPPRFSGLQFPNYSSELNVNALELDDSALYLCASSLGGSPGRTGTEAFFGQGTRLTVV.

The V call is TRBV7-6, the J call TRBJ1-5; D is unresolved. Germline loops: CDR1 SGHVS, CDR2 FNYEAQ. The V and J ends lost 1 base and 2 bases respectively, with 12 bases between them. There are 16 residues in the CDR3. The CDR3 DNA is TGTGCCAGCAGCTTAGAGGTTGGGCAGGGCAATCAGCCCCAGCATTTT. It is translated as CASSLEVGQGNQPQHF.

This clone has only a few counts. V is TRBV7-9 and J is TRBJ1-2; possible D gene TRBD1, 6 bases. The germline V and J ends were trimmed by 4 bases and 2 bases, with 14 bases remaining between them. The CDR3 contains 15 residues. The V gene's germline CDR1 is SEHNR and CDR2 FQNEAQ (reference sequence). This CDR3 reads CASSSGTRSNYGYTF. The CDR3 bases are TGTGCCAGCAGCTCCGGGACACGGTCCAACTATGGCTACACCTTC.

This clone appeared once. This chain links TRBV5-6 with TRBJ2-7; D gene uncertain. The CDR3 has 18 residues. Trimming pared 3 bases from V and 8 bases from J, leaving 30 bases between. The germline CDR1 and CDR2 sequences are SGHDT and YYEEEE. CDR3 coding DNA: TGTGCCAGCAGCTCCCAACGGTGTGTAGAGATAATCCCTATGAAGCAGTACTTC. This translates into CASSSQRCVEIIPMKQYF.

The CDR3 is CASSPVGRSNQPQHF. The DNA of the CDR3 is TGTGCCAGCAGCCCGGTGGGCCGAAGCAATCAGCCCCAGCATTTT. The J gene is TRBJ1-5, the V gene TRBV7-8; D gene uncertain. The CDR3 loop spans 15 amino acids. V lost 5 bases and J 1 base, leaving 12 bases between the germline ends. Germline CDR1 is SGHVS and CDR2 is FQNEAQ.

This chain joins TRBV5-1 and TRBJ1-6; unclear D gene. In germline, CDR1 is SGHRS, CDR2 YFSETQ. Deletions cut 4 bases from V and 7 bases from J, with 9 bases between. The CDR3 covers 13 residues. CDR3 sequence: CASSADQNSPLHF. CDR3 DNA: TGCGCCAGCAGCGCGGATCAGAATTCACCCCTCCACTTT. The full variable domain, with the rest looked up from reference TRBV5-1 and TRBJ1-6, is KAGVTQTPRYLIKTRGQQVTLSCSPISGHRSVSWYQQTPGQGLQFLFEYFSETQRNKGNFPGRFSGRQFSNSRSEMNVSTLELGDSALYLCASSADQNSPLHFGNGTRLTVT.

CDR3 amino acids: CASSFRDRGPTGELFF. In DNA form, the CDR3 reads TGCGCCAGCAGCTTCCGGGACAGGGGGCCGACCGGGGAGCTGTTTTTT. V is TRBV5-1 and J is TRBJ2-2; TRBD1 matches at 12 bases. CDR1 and CDR2 (germline): SGHRS, YFSETQ. V was pared by 2 bases and J by 5 bases, with 4 bases of the junction left unmatched. This CDR3 contains 16 residues.

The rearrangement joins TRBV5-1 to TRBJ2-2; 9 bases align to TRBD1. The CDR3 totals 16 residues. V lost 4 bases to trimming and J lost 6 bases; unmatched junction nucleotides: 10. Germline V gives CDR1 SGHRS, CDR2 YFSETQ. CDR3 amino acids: CASSLGTGNWAGELFF. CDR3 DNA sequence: TGCGCCAGCAGCCTGGGGACAGGGAATTGGGCCGGGGAGCTGTTTTTT. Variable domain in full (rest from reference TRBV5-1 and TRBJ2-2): KAGVTQTPRYLIKTRGQQVTLSCSPISGHRSVSWYQQTPGQGLQFLFEYFSETQRNKGNFPGRFSGRQFSNSRSEMNVSTLELGDSALYLCASSLGTGNWAGELFFGEGSRLTVL.

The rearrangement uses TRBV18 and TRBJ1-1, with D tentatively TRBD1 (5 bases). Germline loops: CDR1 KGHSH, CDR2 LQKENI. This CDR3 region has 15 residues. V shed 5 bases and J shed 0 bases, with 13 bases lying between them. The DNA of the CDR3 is TGTGCCAGCTCAAAACCCACAGGTCTGAACACTGAAGCTTTCTTT. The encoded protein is CASSKPTGLNTEAFF.

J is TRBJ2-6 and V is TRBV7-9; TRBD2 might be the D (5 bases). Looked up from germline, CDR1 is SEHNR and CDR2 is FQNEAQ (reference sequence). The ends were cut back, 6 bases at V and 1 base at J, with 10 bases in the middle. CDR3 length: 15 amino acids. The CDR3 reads CASSFSESGANVLTF. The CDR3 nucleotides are TGTGCCAGCAGTTTTAGCGAGTCTGGGGCCAACGTCCTGACTTTC. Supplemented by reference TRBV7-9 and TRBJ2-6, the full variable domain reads DTGVSQNPRHKITKRGQNVTFRCDPISEHNRLYWYRQTLGQGPEFLTYFQNEAQLEKSRLLSDRFSAERPKGSFSTLEIQRTEQGDSAMYLCASSFSESGANVLTFGAGSRLTVL.